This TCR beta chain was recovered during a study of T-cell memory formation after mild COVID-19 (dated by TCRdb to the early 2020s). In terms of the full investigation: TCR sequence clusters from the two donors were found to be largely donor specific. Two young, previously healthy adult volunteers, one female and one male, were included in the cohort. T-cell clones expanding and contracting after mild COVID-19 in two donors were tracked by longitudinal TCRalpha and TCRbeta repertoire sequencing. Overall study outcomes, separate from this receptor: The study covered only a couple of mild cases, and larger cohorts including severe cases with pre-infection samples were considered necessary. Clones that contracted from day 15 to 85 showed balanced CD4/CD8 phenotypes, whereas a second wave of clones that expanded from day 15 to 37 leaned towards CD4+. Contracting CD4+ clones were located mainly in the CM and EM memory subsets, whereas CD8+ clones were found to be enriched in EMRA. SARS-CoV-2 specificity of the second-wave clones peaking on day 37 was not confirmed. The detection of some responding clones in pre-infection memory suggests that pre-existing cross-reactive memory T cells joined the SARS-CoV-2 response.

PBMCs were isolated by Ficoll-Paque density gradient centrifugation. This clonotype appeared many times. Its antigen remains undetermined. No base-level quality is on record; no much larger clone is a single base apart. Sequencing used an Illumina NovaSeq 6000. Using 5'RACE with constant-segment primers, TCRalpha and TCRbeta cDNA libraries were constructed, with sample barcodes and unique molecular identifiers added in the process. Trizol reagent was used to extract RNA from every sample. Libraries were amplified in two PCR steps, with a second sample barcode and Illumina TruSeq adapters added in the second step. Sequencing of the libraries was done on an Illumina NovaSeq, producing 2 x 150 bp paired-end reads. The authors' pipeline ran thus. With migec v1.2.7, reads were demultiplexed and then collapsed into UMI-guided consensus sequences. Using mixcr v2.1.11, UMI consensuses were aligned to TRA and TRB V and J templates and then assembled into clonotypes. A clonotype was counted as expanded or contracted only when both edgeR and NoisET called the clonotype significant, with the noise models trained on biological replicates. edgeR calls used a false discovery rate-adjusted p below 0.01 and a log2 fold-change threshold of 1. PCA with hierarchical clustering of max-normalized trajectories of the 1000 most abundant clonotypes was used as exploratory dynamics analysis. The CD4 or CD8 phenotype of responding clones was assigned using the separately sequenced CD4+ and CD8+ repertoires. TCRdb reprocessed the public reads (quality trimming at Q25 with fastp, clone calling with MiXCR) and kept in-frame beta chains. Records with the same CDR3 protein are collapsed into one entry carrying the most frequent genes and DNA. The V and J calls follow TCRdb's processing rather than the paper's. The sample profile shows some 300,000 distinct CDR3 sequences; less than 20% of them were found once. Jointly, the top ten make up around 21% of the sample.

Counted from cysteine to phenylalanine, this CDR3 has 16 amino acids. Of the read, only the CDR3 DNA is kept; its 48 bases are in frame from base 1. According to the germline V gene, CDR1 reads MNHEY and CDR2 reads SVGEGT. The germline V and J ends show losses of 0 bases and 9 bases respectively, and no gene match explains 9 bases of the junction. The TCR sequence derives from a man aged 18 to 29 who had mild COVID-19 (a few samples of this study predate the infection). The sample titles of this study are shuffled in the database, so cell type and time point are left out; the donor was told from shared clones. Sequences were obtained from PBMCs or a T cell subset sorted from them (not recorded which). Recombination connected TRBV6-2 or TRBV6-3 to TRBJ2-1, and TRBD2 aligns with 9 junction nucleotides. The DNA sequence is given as TGTGCCAGCAGTTACTCCTGGCGGGGGGGCCAGGGTGAGCAGTTCTTC. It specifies CASSYSWRGGQGEQFF.